This record concerns one T cell receptor (beta chain) sequence. The germline V gene has CDR1 SGHDT and CDR2 YYEEEE. Trimming removed 1 base at V and 0 bases at J, with 11 bases between. The CDR3 extends over 15 amino acids. The entry originates in a study of CD8 T cells in Susac syndrome. When the RNA was reverse transcribed, random hexamers were used with an input of roughly 0.45 to 1 ug. Each CDR3 protein is one row after TCRdb ran MiXCR on the immunoSEQ multiplex PCR reads. Found here are 150,000 to 200,000 distinct CDR3 sequences, about 93% of them singletons; the top ten hold 0.09% to 0.1%. From blood CD8+ and CD4+ T cells, the TCR beta chain was sequenced.

The TCR comes from a human donor with multiple sclerosis. The V and J genes are TRBV5-6 and TRBJ2-7; D possibly corresponds to TRBD2 (6 bases). The source material was CD4+ T cells from PBMCs. In nucleotides, the CDR3 is TGTGCCAGCAGCTTGCTCGGGGAGGCCTCCTACGAGCAGTACTTC. Its protein product is CASSLLGEASYEQYF.